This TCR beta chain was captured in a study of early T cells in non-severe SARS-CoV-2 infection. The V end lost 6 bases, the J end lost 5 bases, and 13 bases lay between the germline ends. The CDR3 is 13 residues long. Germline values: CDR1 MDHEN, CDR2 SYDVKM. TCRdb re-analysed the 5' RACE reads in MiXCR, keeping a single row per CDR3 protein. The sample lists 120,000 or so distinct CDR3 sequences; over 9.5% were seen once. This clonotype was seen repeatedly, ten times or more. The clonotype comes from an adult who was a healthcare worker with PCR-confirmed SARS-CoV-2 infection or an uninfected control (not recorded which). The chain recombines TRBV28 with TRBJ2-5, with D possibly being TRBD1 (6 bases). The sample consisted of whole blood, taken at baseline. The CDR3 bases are TGTGCCAGCAGGCTACAGGGCGTGGAGACCCAGTACTTC. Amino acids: CASRLQGVETQYF.